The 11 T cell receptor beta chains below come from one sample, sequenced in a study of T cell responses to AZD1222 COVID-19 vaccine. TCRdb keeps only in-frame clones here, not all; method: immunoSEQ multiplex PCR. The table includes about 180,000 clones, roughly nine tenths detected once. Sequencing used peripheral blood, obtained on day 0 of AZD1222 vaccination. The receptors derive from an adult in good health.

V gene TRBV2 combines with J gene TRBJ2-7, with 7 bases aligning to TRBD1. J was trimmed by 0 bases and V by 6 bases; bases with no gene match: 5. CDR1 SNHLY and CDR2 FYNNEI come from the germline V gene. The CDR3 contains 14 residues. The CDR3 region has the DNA TGTGCCAGCAGCCCCGGGACAGACTCCTACGAGCAGTACGTC. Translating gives CASSPGTDSYEQYV.

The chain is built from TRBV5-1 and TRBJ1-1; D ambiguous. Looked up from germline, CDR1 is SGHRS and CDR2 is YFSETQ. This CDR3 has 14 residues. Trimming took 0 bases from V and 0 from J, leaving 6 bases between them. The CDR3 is CASSLDSVNTEAFF. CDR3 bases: TGCGCCAGCAGCTTGGACTCCGTGAACACTGAAGCTTTCTTT.

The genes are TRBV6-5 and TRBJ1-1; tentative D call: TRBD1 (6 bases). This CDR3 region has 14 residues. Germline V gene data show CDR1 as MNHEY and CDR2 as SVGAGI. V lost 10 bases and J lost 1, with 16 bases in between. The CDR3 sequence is CAIRREGGNTEAFF. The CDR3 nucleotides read TGTGCCATACGCCGTGAGGGGGGGAACACTGAAGCTTTCTTT.

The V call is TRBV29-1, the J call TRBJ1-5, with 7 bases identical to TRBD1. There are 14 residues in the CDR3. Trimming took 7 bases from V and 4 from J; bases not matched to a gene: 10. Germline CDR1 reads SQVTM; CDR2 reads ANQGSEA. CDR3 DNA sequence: TGCAGCGCCGCCGCCGGGACAGAGAATCAGCCCCAGCATTTT. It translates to CSAAAGTENQPQHF. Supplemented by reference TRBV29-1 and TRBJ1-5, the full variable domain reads SAVISQKPSRDICQRGTSLTIQCQVDSQVTMMFWYRQQPGQSLTLIATANQGSEATYESGFVIDKFPISRPNLTFSTLTVSNMSPEDSSIYLCSAAAGTENQPQHFGDGTRLSIL.

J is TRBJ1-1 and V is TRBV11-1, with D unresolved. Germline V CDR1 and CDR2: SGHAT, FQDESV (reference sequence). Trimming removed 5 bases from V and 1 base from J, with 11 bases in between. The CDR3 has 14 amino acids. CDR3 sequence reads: CASSHRHQNTEAFF. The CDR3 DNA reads TGTGCCAGCAGCCACAGACATCAGAACACTGAAGCTTTCTTT. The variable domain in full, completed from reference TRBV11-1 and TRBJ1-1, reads EAEVAQSPRYKITEKSQAVAFWCDPISGHATLYWYRQILGQGPELLVQFQDESVVDDSQLPKDRFSAERLKGVDSTLKIQPAELGDSAMYLCASSHRHQNTEAFFGQGTRLTVV.

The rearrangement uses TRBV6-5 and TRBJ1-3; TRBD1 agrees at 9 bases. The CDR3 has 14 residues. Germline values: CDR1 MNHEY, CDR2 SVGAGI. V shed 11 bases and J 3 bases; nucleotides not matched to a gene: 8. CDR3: CAVGQGNDGNTIYF. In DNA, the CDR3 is TGTGCCGTTGGACAGGGGAATGATGGAAACACCATATATTTT.

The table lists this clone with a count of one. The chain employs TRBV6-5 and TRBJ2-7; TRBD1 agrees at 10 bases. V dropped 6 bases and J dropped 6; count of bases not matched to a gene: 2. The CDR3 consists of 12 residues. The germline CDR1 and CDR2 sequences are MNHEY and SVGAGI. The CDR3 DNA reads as TGTGCCAGCAGGTGGACAGGGGGCGAGCAGTACGTC. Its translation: CASRWTGGEQYV.

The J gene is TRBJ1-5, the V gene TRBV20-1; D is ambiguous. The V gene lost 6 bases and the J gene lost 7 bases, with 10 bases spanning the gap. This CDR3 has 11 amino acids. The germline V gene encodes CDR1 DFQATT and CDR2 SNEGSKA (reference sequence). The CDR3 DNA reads TGCAGTGCCCTCGGTGAGCAGCCCCAGCATTTT. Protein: CSALGEQPQHF.

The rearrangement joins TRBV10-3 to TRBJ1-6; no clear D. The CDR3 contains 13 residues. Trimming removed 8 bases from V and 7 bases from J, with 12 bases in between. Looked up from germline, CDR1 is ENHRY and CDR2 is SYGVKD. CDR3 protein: CAIAGEANSPLHF. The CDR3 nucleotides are TGTGCCATCGCAGGAGAGGCGAATTCACCCCTCCACTTT.

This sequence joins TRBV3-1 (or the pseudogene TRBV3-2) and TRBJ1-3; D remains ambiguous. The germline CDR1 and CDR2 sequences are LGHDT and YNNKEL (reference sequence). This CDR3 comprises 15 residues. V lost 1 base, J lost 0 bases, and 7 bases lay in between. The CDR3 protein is CASSQGPLSGNTIYF. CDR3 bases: TGTGCCAGCAGCCAAGGTCCGCTCTCTGGAAACACCATATATTTT.

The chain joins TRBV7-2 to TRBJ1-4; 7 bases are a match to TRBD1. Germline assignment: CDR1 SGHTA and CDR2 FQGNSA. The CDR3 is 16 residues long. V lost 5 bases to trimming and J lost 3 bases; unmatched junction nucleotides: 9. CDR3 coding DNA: TGTGCCAGCAGCCCAGGGGGGGCAGGGGCTAATGAAAAACTGTTTTTT. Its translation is CASSPGGAGANEKLFF. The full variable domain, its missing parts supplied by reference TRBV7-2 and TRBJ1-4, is GAGVSQSPSNKVTEKGKDVELRCDPISGHTALYWYRQSLGQGLEFLIYFQGNSAPDKSGLPSDRFSAERTGGSVSTLTIQRTQQEDSAVYLCASSPGGAGANEKLFFGSGTQLSVL.